The rows below give T cell receptor beta chains drawn from one sample of a study of T cells expressing NK-cell markers. For each CDR3 protein, TCRdb gives one entry from its re-call of the 5' RACE reads, without DNA. The sample holds more than 400,000 distinct CDR3 sequences. The sequenced material came from blood T cells: a sorted CD56 or NKG2C T cell subset, CD4+ or CD8+ T cells, or bulk PBMC T cells (not recorded which). The receptor source for this set is a woman aged 18 to 75 in good health. Each CDR3 is given with its conserved first and last residue.

V	J	CDR3
TRBV6-1	TRBJ2-2	CASRPGGRDTGELFF
TRBV20-1	TRBJ2-2	CSARDRGQGNTGELFF
TRBV7-8	TRBJ1-5	CASSPEQSQPQHF
TRBV7-3	TRBJ2-1	CASSPIGSGGYNEQFF
TRBV7-2	TRBJ2-7	CASSTRQGVGGEQYF
TRBV12-3/TRBV12-4	TRBJ1-3	CASEAVGGNTIYF
TRBV5-1	TRBJ1-2	CASSLEPTGNYGYTF
TRBV5-5	TRBJ2-7	CASSPGQIFIEQYF
TRBV20-1	TRBJ1-2	CSTKTENYGYTF
TRBV5-1	TRBJ2-3	CASKEDGDTQYF
TRBV4-3	TRBJ1-2	CASSQEWDGNYGYTF
TRBV28	TRBJ2-3	CASSLSGSLTDTQYF
TRBV20-1	TRBJ2-5	CSAVAPTGAIQETQYF
TRBV4-2	TRBJ1-6	CASSHGQGRGSPLHF
TRBV5-1	TRBJ1-1	CASRDRWDTEAFF
TRBV9	TRBJ2-3	CASSVGSDTQYF
TRBV15	TRBJ2-5	CATRSSGREETQYF
TRBV4-3	TRBJ2-5	CASSQDEVRETQYF
TRBV7-7	TRBJ1-5	CASSRDRGRGNQPQHF
TRBV18	TRBJ2-7	CASSPQGLAYEQYF
TRBV7-2	TRBJ2-1	CASSFKAGNNEQFF
TRBV18	TRBJ2-5	CASSPLNKETQYF
TRBV5-5	TRBJ1-2	CASSLGVRGYGYTF
TRBV5-1	TRBJ2-7	CASSLRDGTYEQYF
TRBV20-1	TRBJ2-3	CSARGPGGPDTQYF
TRBV7-2	TRBJ2-2	CASSFASGRAGELFF
TRBV12-3/TRBV12-4	TRBJ2-2	CASSLRPTLTGELFF